This passage covers 26 T cell receptor beta chains from one sample sequenced in a study of T cells after yellow fever vaccination. Using its own MiXCR run on the 5' RACE reads, TCRdb lists one record per CDR3 protein. The table records 150,000 to 200,000 distinct CDR3 sequences, roughly 9% of them present only once. The material was CD8+ T cells sorted from PBMCs, obtained 45 days after the yellow fever booster vaccination. The origin of the receptors is a man younger than 35 who received the YFV17D yellow fever vaccine.

This clonotype was counted between two and nine times. The chain combines TRBV12-3 or TRBV12-4 with TRBJ2-3; 7 nucleotides agree with TRBD2. V was pared by 7 bases and J by 0 bases, with 10 bases of the junction left unmatched. The CDR3 contains 16 residues. CDR3 nucleotides: TGTGCCAGCACCCCGGGGACGGGGGGAAGCACAGATACGCAGTATTTT. It codes for CASTPGTGGSTDTQYF.

This clonotype was counted only a few times. The chain couples TRBV5-5 to TRBJ2-2; no definite D call. V was pared by 1 base and J by 6 bases, with 10 bases between. The CDR3 has 14 residues. CDR1 is SGHKS and CDR2 is YYEKEE in the germline V gene (reference sequence). The CDR3 loop is CASSLFHDAGELFF. The CDR3, as DNA: TGTGCCAGCAGCTTGTTTCATGACGCCGGGGAGCTGTTTTTT.

This clonotype occurred many times. The chain couples TRBV29-1 to TRBJ2-5; D is ambiguous. The CDR3 loop spans 14 amino acids. Looked up from germline, CDR1 is SQVTM and CDR2 is ANQGSEA. Trimming took off 2 bases at V and 2 bases at J, with 12 bases between the two ends. CDR3 residues: CSVELRGYQETQYF. Written as DNA, the CDR3 is TGCAGCGTTGAATTGAGAGGATATCAAGAGACCCAGTACTTC.

This clonotype appeared a few times. The chain couples TRBV4-1 to TRBJ2-1, with 11 bases matching TRBD2. Germline-derived CDR1 and CDR2 are MGHRA and YSYEKL. J gave up 7 bases and V 0 bases, and 5 bases lay outside the gene matches. The CDR3 extends over 16 amino acids. This CDR3 reads CASSQDLGTSGNEQFF. CDR3 DNA sequence: TGCGCCAGCAGCCAAGATCTGGGGACTAGCGGAAATGAGCAGTTCTTC.

This clonotype has at least ten counts. The rearrangement uses TRBV29-1 and TRBJ2-1; weak D call: TRBD2 (6 bases). Germline V gene lookup returns CDR1 SQVTM and CDR2 ANQGSEA. CDR3 length: 12 amino acids. V was trimmed by 3 bases and J by 8 bases, leaving 11 bases between them. This CDR3 reads CSVEERDYEQFF. CDR3 in DNA: TGCAGCGTTGAGGAGAGGGACTATGAGCAGTTCTTC.

This clonotype has a count of ten or more. This chain connects TRBV24-1 to TRBJ2-2, with D hard to call. V was trimmed by 0 bases and J by 1 base, leaving 5 bases between them. The CDR3 has 15 residues. CDR1 and CDR2 from the germline V gene are KGHDR and SFDVKD. This CDR3 reads CATSDLRENTGELFF. The CDR3 region has the DNA TGTGCCACCAGTGATTTGAGGGAGAACACCGGGGAGCTGTTTTTT.

This clonotype was observed many times. The CDR3 sequence is CASSPQAYGGHTEAFF. The CDR3 DNA sequence: TGCGCCAGCAGCCCCCAGGCTTACGGGGGGCACACTGAAGCTTTCTTT. J is TRBJ1-1 and V is TRBV4-1; D perhaps matches TRBD1 (6 bases). The V gene's germline CDR1 is MGHRA and CDR2 YSYEKL. This CDR3 region has 16 residues. V was pared by 4 bases and J by 3 bases, with 18 bases between.

V is TRBV6-2 or TRBV6-3 and J is TRBJ2-1, with TRBD2 matching 12 bases. Germline-derived CDR1 and CDR2 are MNHEY and SVGEGT. After removal of 4 bases from V and 2 bases from J, the junction contained 3 bases not matched to a gene. This CDR3 contains 16 residues. CDR3 in amino acids: CASSSPSGRAYNEQFF. CDR3 in DNA: TGTGCCAGCAGTTCCCCTAGCGGGAGGGCCTACAATGAGCAGTTCTTC.

There are a few counts of this clonotype. The rearrangement uses TRBV6-2 or TRBV6-3 and TRBJ2-1; D is uncertain. Germline V gene lookup returns CDR1 MNHEY and CDR2 SVGEGT. The V gene lost 8 bases and the J gene lost 14 bases, with 13 bases spanning the gap. The CDR3 sequence is 10 residues long. The CDR3 coding sequence is TGTGCCAGCGGACGTCCCCCCAAGTTCTTC. Amino acids: CASGRPPKFF.

This clonotype was observed a few times. The genes are TRBV4-1 and TRBJ2-5; D remains ambiguous. Germline V CDR1 and CDR2: MGHRA, YSYEKL. CDR3 length: 15 residues. Trimming took 2 bases from V and 0 from J, leaving 10 bases between them. The CDR3 nucleotides are TGCGCCAGCAGCCAAATAGGGCTGTACCAAGAGACCCAGTACTTC. It specifies CASSQIGLYQETQYF.

The chain carries TRBV4-1 and TRBJ1-2; possible D gene TRBD1, 6 bases. The CDR3 sequence is 14 residues long. Germline V gene lookup returns CDR1 MGHRA and CDR2 YSYEKL. V was cut by 2 bases and J by 7 bases, with 14 bases left in between. CDR3 bases: TGCGCCAGCAGCCAACCCCGGGACAAGTCTGGCTACACCTTC. Translation gives CASSQPRDKSGYTF.

The chain combines TRBV20-1 with TRBJ2-3; no clear D. This CDR3 has 14 amino acids. The V gene lost 4 bases and the J gene lost 4 bases, with 15 bases spanning the gap. Germline V gene sequence: CDR1 DFQATT, CDR2 SNEGSKA (reference sequence). The CDR3 nucleotides read TGCAGTGCTATGGGCGCGGTGCCCCCAGATACGCAGTATTTT. This codes for CSAMGAVPPDTQYF.

A few counts support this clonotype. The V gene is TRBV2, the J gene TRBJ2-2; TRBD2 matches 12 bases. Germline V gene lookup returns CDR1 SNHLY and CDR2 FYNNEI. CDR3 length: 15 amino acids. Unmatched junction bases numbered 8, after V lost 8 bases and J lost 7 bases. CDR3 loop: CASRPSGGAIGELFF. DNA for the CDR3: TGTGCCAGCCGACCTAGCGGGGGGGCAATCGGGGAGCTGTTTTTT.

The sample holds a few counts of this clonotype. V is TRBV6-5 and J is TRBJ1-6; 10 positions agree with TRBD1. V lost 2 bases, J lost 7 bases, and 2 bases stayed unmatched. This CDR3 is built from 15 residues. Germline CDR1 and CDR2: MNHEY and SVGAGI. DNA for the CDR3: TGTGCCAGCAGTTACGGGACAGGGGAGAATTCACCCCTCCACTTT. Translated, it gives CASSYGTGENSPLHF.

This clonotype was recorded once. This rearrangement joins TRBV15 to TRBJ1-1; 9 nucleotides match TRBD1. Germline-derived CDR1 and CDR2 are LNHNV and YYDKDF (reference sequence). Trimming took 5 bases from V and 6 from J; bases not matched to a gene: 10. The CDR3 sequence is 15 residues long. The CDR3 DNA reads TGTGCCACCAGCTCAAACTCCGGGACAGGGCCTGAAGCTTTCTTT. The encoded protein is CATSSNSGTGPEAFF.

V is TRBV5-1 and J is TRBJ2-6; D is possibly TRBD1 (6 bases). V was clipped by 4 bases and J by 4 bases, with 18 bases between them. Germline V gene data show CDR1 as SGHRS and CDR2 as YFSETQ. The CDR3 sequence is 17 residues long. CDR3 nucleotide sequence: TGCGCCAGCAGCCCTGGGGCGCAGGGGTCCGGGGCCAACGTCCTGACTTTC. Translation: CASSPGAQGSGANVLTF.

This clonotype was seen more than once but under ten times. The chain employs TRBV9 and TRBJ1-5; 8 bases are a match to TRBD1. The V and J ends lost 1 base and 1 base, in that order; junction bases with no gene match: 1. Germline assignment: CDR1 SGDLS and CDR2 YYNGEE. This CDR3 spans 15 amino acids. The CDR3 spells CASSVTGGSNQPQHF. CDR3 nucleotide sequence: TGTGCCAGCAGCGTAACAGGGGGAAGCAATCAGCCCCAGCATTTT.

This clonotype came up a few times. This chain links TRBV7-3 with TRBJ2-3, with 8 bases lining up with TRBD2. Per the germline V gene, CDR1 is SGHTA and CDR2 is FQGTGA. The CDR3 runs to 17 residues. Germline trimming cut 2 bases from V and 3 bases from J; bases unmatched to any gene: 10. CDR3 residues: CASSLAGTRGSTDTQYF. The CDR3 region has the DNA TGTGCCAGCAGCTTAGCAGGGACTAGAGGGTCTACAGATACGCAGTATTTT.

This clonotype showed up many times. The chain employs TRBV12-3 or TRBV12-4 and TRBJ2-2, with D unclear. V was shortened by 6 bases and J by 6 bases, with 11 bases between the two germline ends. The CDR3 is 13 residues long. The CDR3 protein is CASSQGVAGELFF. The CDR3 DNA sequence: TGTGCCAGCAGCCAAGGCGTTGCCGGGGAGCTGTTTTTT.

This chain uses TRBV19 with TRBJ2-1; no reliable D call. CDR1 is LNHDA, CDR2 SQIVND, per germline (reference sequence). The V end lost 3 bases, the J end lost 1 base, and 4 bases lay between the germline ends. The CDR3 spans 13 residues. The CDR3 coding sequence is TGTGCCAGTAGTATGGATTCCTACAATGAGCAGTTCTTC. It specifies CASSMDSYNEQFF.

A few counts support this clonotype. V is TRBV6-5 and J is TRBJ2-2; a weak D match, TRBD1 (5 bases). The CDR3 is 17 residues long. The germline V gene has CDR1 MNHEY and CDR2 SVGAGI. V was pared by 0 bases and J by 2 bases, with 13 bases between. CDR3 loop: CASSYSQGSANTGELFF. In nucleotides, the CDR3 is TGTGCCAGCAGTTACTCGCAGGGATCTGCCAACACCGGGGAGCTGTTTTTT.

This clonotype was picked up a small number of times. The rearrangement joins TRBV7-8 to TRBJ1-2; D remains unclear. Germline-derived CDR1 and CDR2 are SGHVS and FQNEAQ. V lost 1 base to trimming and J lost 4 bases, with 10 bases between them. The CDR3 totals 14 residues. CDR3 loop: CASSLGGVSYGYTF. CDR3 DNA: TGTGCCAGCAGCTTAGGGGGAGTATCCTATGGCTACACCTTC.

There are many counts of this clonotype. J is TRBJ2-1 and V is TRBV18; D ambiguous. V was shortened by 8 bases and J by 3 bases, with 14 bases between the two germline ends. The CDR3 has 14 amino acids. Germline values: CDR1 KGHSH, CDR2 LQKENI. Written as DNA, the CDR3 is TGTGCCAGCAAGGGAACAGAATTCTACAATGAGCAGTTCTTC. This translates into CASKGTEFYNEQFF.

This clonotype was found many times. The V gene is TRBV9, the J gene TRBJ1-1; TRBD1 matches at 10 bases. This CDR3 is 17 amino acids long. Germline CDR1 is SGDLS and CDR2 is YYNGEE. Trimming cost V 0 bases and J 1 base; bases outside gene matches: 6. The CDR3 sequence is CASSVEGDRGPNTEAFF. In DNA, the CDR3 is TGTGCCAGCAGCGTAGAAGGGGACAGGGGACCGAACACTGAAGCTTTCTTT.

The J gene is TRBJ2-2, the V gene TRBV4-1, with D unresolved. The ends were cut back, 0 bases at V and 0 bases at J, with 8 bases in the middle. Germline loops: CDR1 MGHRA, CDR2 YSYEKL. The length of the CDR3 is 16 residues. The CDR3 spells CASSQDGRSNTGELFF. In DNA form, the CDR3 reads TGCGCCAGCAGCCAAGACGGGCGATCGAACACCGGGGAGCTGTTTTTT.

This clonotype was picked up many times. This chain connects TRBV12-3 or TRBV12-4 to TRBJ1-4; a possible D gene is TRBD1 (6 bases). V lost 5 bases to trimming and J lost 1 base, with 11 bases between them. The CDR3 covers 15 residues. CDR3 sequence (DNA): TGTGCCAGCAGTAACGGACAGTTAACTAATGAAAAACTGTTTTTT. Translating gives CASSNGQLTNEKLFF.